The clone carrying this TCR beta chain was picked up a small number of times. The antigen remains undetermined. PCR employed 60 Vbeta and 13 Jbeta primers. Sequencing used immunoSEQ multiplex PCR; TCRdb keeps in-frame clones, though not all of them. The table has about 140,000 clones, over 75% seen once. V was trimmed by 3 bases and J by 6 bases, leaving 18 bases between them. This CDR3 comprises 15 residues. Germline CDR1 is SGDLS and CDR2 is YYNGEE. This specimen belongs to a study of cytomegalovirus exposure and HLA in healthy donors. The overall study: Assignment to the Caucasian-associated ancestry cluster applied to 75% to 85% of the roughly 410 genotyped donors. Overall study results and limits: While the bulk of TCR sequences proved rare, some public TCRs turned up in many donors. Further analysis, carried out later, found HLA-associated TCR beta chains more clonally expanded than equally common other chains.

Nominal health characterized the donors when sampled, though unrecorded immune exposures were likely. The chain carries TRBV9 and TRBJ1-1; a weak D match, TRBD1 (5 bases). This sequence originates from a man in his fifties or sixties in good health and CMV-seronegative. The sequencing input was PBMCs. The chain's CDR3 is CASSESGHRGAEAFF. Here the CDR3 DNA reads TGTGCCAGCAGCGAATCAGGACACCGAGGCGCTGAAGCTTTCTTT.